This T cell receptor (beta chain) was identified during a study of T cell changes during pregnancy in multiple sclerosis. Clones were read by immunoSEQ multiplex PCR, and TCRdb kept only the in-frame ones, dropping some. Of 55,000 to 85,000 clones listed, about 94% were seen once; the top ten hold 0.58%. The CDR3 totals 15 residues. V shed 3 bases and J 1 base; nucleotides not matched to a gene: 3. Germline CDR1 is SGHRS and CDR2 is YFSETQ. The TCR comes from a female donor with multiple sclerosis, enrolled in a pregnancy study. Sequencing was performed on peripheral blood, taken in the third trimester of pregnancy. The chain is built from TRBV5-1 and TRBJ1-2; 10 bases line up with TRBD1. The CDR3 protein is CASSYGQGDNYGYTF. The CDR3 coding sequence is TGCGCCAGCAGCTACGGACAGGGGGATAACTATGGCTACACCTTC.